A selection of T cell receptor beta chains follows, all from one sample in a study of blood T cell repertoires in COVID-19. Measured with immunoSEQ multiplex PCR; TCRdb has only the in-frame clones, and not every one. In the table there are a few hundred thousand clones, less than 90% of which are singletons. The specimen was peripheral blood. The receptor set was obtained from a man aged 55 to 70 who had recovered from COVID-19. The CDR3 runs from the conserved cysteine through the conserved F or W. Each record gives: V gene, J gene, D gene, clone size, CDR3 DNA, CDR3 protein. The D gene is left open where the match is weak. Clone sizes are given selectively: once, few, many, or a class where the clone is expanded.

v_gene: TRBV19; j_gene: TRBJ1-5; d_gene: TRBD1; abundance: NA; CDR3nt: TGTGCCAGTAGGACAGGGGGCGGAGGTCAGCCCCAGCATTTT; CDR3aa: CASRTGGGGQPQHF
v_gene: TRBV3-1/TRBV3-2; j_gene: TRBJ2-3; d_gene: NA; abundance: NA; CDR3nt: TGTGCCAGCAGCCGGCCATCGGCGGGCAGCACAGATACGCAGTATTTT; CDR3aa: CASSRPSAGSTDTQYF
v_gene: TRBV5-1; j_gene: TRBJ1-1; d_gene: NA; abundance: NA; CDR3nt: TGCGCCAGCAGCTTGTCTTCTTTTACCGGCACTGAAGCTTTCTTT; CDR3aa: CASSLSSFTGTEAFF
v_gene: TRBV3-1/TRBV3-2; j_gene: TRBJ2-3; d_gene: TRBD2; abundance: NA; CDR3nt: TGTGCCAGCAGCCCCCCCTCGGAGCGGGGGAGCACAGATACGCAGTATTTT; CDR3aa: CASSPPSERGSTDTQYF
v_gene: TRBV27; j_gene: TRBJ2-1; d_gene: TRBD2; abundance: NA; CDR3nt: TGTGCCAGCAATCTAGCGGGGGGGCCGACGAGCTCCTACAATGAGCAGTTCTTC; CDR3aa: CASNLAGGPTSSYNEQFF
v_gene: TRBV6-1; j_gene: TRBJ2-1; d_gene: NA; abundance: few; CDR3nt: TGTGCCAGCAGTGAAAGGGGAGGGGGGCGATTCGATGAGCAGTTCTTC; CDR3aa: CASSERGGGRFDEQFF
v_gene: TRBV3-1/TRBV3-2; j_gene: TRBJ2-7; d_gene: TRBD1; abundance: NA; CDR3nt: TGTGCCAGCAGCCTTGGACAGGGGGCCTACGAGCAGTACTTC; CDR3aa: CASSLGQGAYEQYF
v_gene: TRBV27; j_gene: TRBJ1-5; d_gene: NA; abundance: NA; CDR3nt: TGTGCCAGCAGTAAAACAGGGATCAATCAGCCCCAGCATTTT; CDR3aa: CASSKTGINQPQHF
v_gene: TRBV6-5; j_gene: TRBJ1-3; d_gene: NA; abundance: NA; CDR3nt: TGTGCCAGCAGTTACGGAGATTCTGGAAACACCATATATTTT; CDR3aa: CASSYGDSGNTIYF
v_gene: TRBV5-6; j_gene: TRBJ1-5; d_gene: NA; abundance: NA; CDR3nt: TGTGCCAGCAGCCTGGGGCAGGGCGGCAATCAGCCCCAGCATTTT; CDR3aa: CASSLGQGGNQPQHF
v_gene: TRBV9; j_gene: TRBJ1-4; d_gene: TRBD1; abundance: NA; CDR3nt: TGTGCCAGCAGCCGGAACACAGGGGGCGGCGAAAAACTGTTTTTT; CDR3aa: CASSRNTGGGEKLFF
v_gene: TRBV7-2; j_gene: TRBJ2-3; d_gene: NA; abundance: NA; CDR3nt: TGTGCCAGCAGCCCCGGGGGGCCGAGAGCAGATACGCAGTATTTT; CDR3aa: CASSPGGPRADTQYF
v_gene: TRBV5-1; j_gene: TRBJ2-7; d_gene: TRBD1; abundance: NA; CDR3nt: TGCGCCAGCAGCCGACCAGCCGGACAGGGCTACGAGCAGTACTTC; CDR3aa: CASSRPAGQGYEQYF
v_gene: TRBV3-1/TRBV3-2; j_gene: TRBJ1-3; d_gene: NA; abundance: NA; CDR3nt: TGTGCCAGCAGCCCTCAGATCTCTGGAAACACCATATATTTT; CDR3aa: CASSPQISGNTIYF
v_gene: TRBV7-8; j_gene: TRBJ1-5; d_gene: NA; abundance: NA; CDR3nt: TGTGCCAGCAGCTTAGCGTCGAGCAATCAGCCCCAGCATTTT; CDR3aa: CASSLASSNQPQHF
v_gene: TRBV5-5; j_gene: TRBJ1-2; d_gene: NA; abundance: NA; CDR3nt: TGTGCCAGCAGCTTGGCCCCAGGAAACTATGGCTACACCTTC; CDR3aa: CASSLAPGNYGYTF
v_gene: TRBV6-4; j_gene: TRBJ1-1; d_gene: TRBD1; abundance: NA; CDR3nt: TGTGCCAGCAGTCCCTTTTATGGACAGGGGGTCGAAGCTTTCTTT; CDR3aa: CASSPFYGQGVEAFF
v_gene: TRBV19; j_gene: TRBJ1-2; d_gene: TRBD1; abundance: NA; CDR3nt: TGTGCCAGCAGGACAGGAAATAACTATGGCTACACCTTC; CDR3aa: CASRTGNNYGYTF
v_gene: TRBV11-2; j_gene: TRBJ2-1; d_gene: TRBD1; abundance: NA; CDR3nt: TGTGCCAGCAGCCAGGACAGGGGTCGCCATGAGCAGTTCTTC; CDR3aa: CASSQDRGRHEQFF
v_gene: TRBV3-1/TRBV3-2; j_gene: TRBJ2-7; d_gene: TRBD1; abundance: once; CDR3nt: TGTGCCAGCAGCAACGACAGGGGGAGTTACGAGCAGTACTTC; CDR3aa: CASSNDRGSYEQYF
v_gene: TRBV5-1; j_gene: TRBJ1-1; d_gene: TRBD1; abundance: NA; CDR3nt: TGCGCCAGCAGCTCGACAGGGGGGACTGAAGCTTTCTTT; CDR3aa: CASSSTGGTEAFF
v_gene: TRBV5-4; j_gene: TRBJ2-7; d_gene: NA; abundance: NA; CDR3nt: TGTGCCAGCAGCCCGGGGGGGGACAGCACCTACGAGCAGTACTTC; CDR3aa: CASSPGGDSTYEQYF
v_gene: TRBV3-1/TRBV3-2; j_gene: TRBJ2-7; d_gene: TRBD2; abundance: once; CDR3nt: TGTGCCAGCAGCCAAGATCGGGGGACTAGTACCGAGCAGTACTTC; CDR3aa: CASSQDRGTSTEQYF
v_gene: TRBV19; j_gene: TRBJ2-7; d_gene: TRBD2; abundance: NA; CDR3nt: TGTGCCAGTAGTATCACCGGGGGGGCCCACGAGCAGTACTTC; CDR3aa: CASSITGGAHEQYF
v_gene: TRBV18; j_gene: TRBJ1-1; d_gene: NA; abundance: NA; CDR3nt: TGTGCCAGCTCACCACGGGGCGCTGAAGCTTTCTTT; CDR3aa: CASSPRGAEAFF
v_gene: TRBV18; j_gene: TRBJ2-5; d_gene: NA; abundance: NA; CDR3nt: TGTGCCAGCTCACCATACGGGGAGACCCAGTACTTC; CDR3aa: CASSPYGETQYF
v_gene: TRBV27; j_gene: TRBJ2-7; d_gene: TRBD1; abundance: NA; CDR3nt: TGTGCCAGCAGTTTCACCGGGACAGGCTACGAGCAGTACTTC; CDR3aa: CASSFTGTGYEQYF
v_gene: TRBV5-1; j_gene: TRBJ1-1; d_gene: TRBD1; abundance: NA; CDR3nt: TGCGCCAGCAGCTTGCGTAGGGGGCCGGGGATGAACACTGAAGCTTTCTTT; CDR3aa: CASSLRRGPGMNTEAFF
v_gene: TRBV13; j_gene: TRBJ2-3; d_gene: TRBD2; abundance: once; CDR3nt: TGTGCCAGCAGCCCCCCTAGCGGACTAACAGATACGCAGTATTTT; CDR3aa: CASSPPSGLTDTQYF
v_gene: TRBV7-9; j_gene: TRBJ1-3; d_gene: TRBD1; abundance: few; CDR3nt: TGTGCCAGCAGCACGCGGACAGGGATGGGGCTCTCTGGAAACACCATATATTTT; CDR3aa: CASSTRTGMGLSGNTIYF
v_gene: TRBV6-5; j_gene: TRBJ2-7; d_gene: NA; abundance: once; CDR3nt: TGTGCCACCGAGCATGACAGCTCCTACGAGCAGTACTTC; CDR3aa: CATEHDSSYEQYF
v_gene: TRBV19; j_gene: TRBJ1-4; d_gene: NA; abundance: NA; CDR3nt: TGTGCCAGTCCACCGGGACATGGCCATGAAAAACTGTTTTTT; CDR3aa: CASPPGHGHEKLFF
v_gene: TRBV18; j_gene: TRBJ2-5; d_gene: NA; abundance: NA; CDR3nt: TGTGCCAGCTCACCCCCCGTTCAAGAGACCCAGTACTTC; CDR3aa: CASSPPVQETQYF
v_gene: TRBV7-8; j_gene: TRBJ1-2; d_gene: TRBD1; abundance: NA; CDR3nt: TGTGCCAGCAGCTTATCGACAGGGAACTATGGCTACACCTTC; CDR3aa: CASSLSTGNYGYTF
v_gene: TRBV5-1; j_gene: TRBJ2-2; d_gene: NA; abundance: NA; CDR3nt: TGCGCCAGCAGGAAAGGGGAGGTCGGGGAGCTGTTTTTT; CDR3aa: CASRKGEVGELFF
v_gene: TRBV24-1; j_gene: TRBJ1-2; d_gene: NA; abundance: NA; CDR3nt: TGTGCCACCAGTGACTCCCCCACACCCAACTATGGCTACACCTTC; CDR3aa: CATSDSPTPNYGYTF
v_gene: TRBV5-8; j_gene: TRBJ1-1; d_gene: NA; abundance: NA; CDR3nt: TGTGCCAGCAGCTTGTCTACAGGGCTCGTGACTGAAGCTTTCTTT; CDR3aa: CASSLSTGLVTEAFF
v_gene: TRBV19; j_gene: TRBJ1-6; d_gene: TRBD1; abundance: NA; CDR3nt: TGTGCCAGTAGTATAGCCCAGGGGGCCGTTTTTTCACCCCTCCACTTT; CDR3aa: CASSIAQGAVFSPLHF
v_gene: TRBV3-1/TRBV3-2; j_gene: TRBJ1-1; d_gene: TRBD1; abundance: once; CDR3nt: TGTGCCAGCAGCCCGACGACAGGGGGATTAAGTGAAGCTTTCTTT; CDR3aa: CASSPTTGGLSEAFF
v_gene: TRBV5-1; j_gene: TRBJ2-2; d_gene: NA; abundance: NA; CDR3nt: TGCGCCAGCAGCTTGGCCGCCGGGACCGGGGAGCTGTTTTTT; CDR3aa: CASSLAAGTGELFF
v_gene: TRBV18; j_gene: TRBJ2-7; d_gene: NA; abundance: NA; CDR3nt: TGTGCCAGCTCACCACCCTCCAGGTCCCACGAGCAGTACTTC; CDR3aa: CASSPPSRSHEQYF
v_gene: TRBV6-2/TRBV6-3; j_gene: TRBJ2-3; d_gene: NA; abundance: few; CDR3nt: TGTGCCAGCACCCCCCATGAGACAGTACTTGATACGCAGTATTTT; CDR3aa: CASTPHETVLDTQYF
v_gene: TRBV6-5; j_gene: TRBJ2-6; d_gene: NA; abundance: once; CDR3nt: TGTGCCAGCAGCCGTACAGGGGCCAACGTCCTGACTTTC; CDR3aa: CASSRTGANVLTF
v_gene: TRBV5-6; j_gene: TRBJ2-2; d_gene: TRBD1; abundance: once; CDR3nt: TGTGCCAGCAGAGGGACAGTGACCGGGGAGCTGTTTTTT; CDR3aa: CASRGTVTGELFF
v_gene: TRBV27; j_gene: TRBJ2-5; d_gene: NA; abundance: NA; CDR3nt: TGTGCCAGCAGGCCCCGGGGATTACAAGAGACCCAGTACTTC; CDR3aa: CASRPRGLQETQYF